The rows below give T cell receptor beta chains drawn from one sample of a study of beta chain features in type 1 diabetes. Clones were read by immunoSEQ multiplex PCR, and TCRdb kept only the in-frame ones, dropping some. The table includes 300,000 to 350,000 clones, less than 9.5% detected once. Sequencing was done on a sample of central memory CD4+ T cells from blood. These receptors were obtained from a woman younger than 35 in good health. Both conserved end residues are part of each CDR3. A D gene is named only where the DNA matches it firmly. Only part of the rows carry a size: once, few, many, or a class if the clone is expanded.

v_call,clone_size,d_call,j_call,cdr3_nt,cdr3_aa
TRBV6-5,.,.,TRBJ2-5,TGTGCCAGCAACAGGCCCCAAGAGACCCAGTACTTC,CASNRPQETQYF
TRBV11-2,.,TRBD2,TRBJ2-5,TGTGCCAGCAGCTTAGTCGTTTCGGGGGAGGGCCTGGGGACCCAGTACTTC,CASSLVVSGEGLGTQYF
TRBV18,few,.,TRBJ2-5,TGTGCCAGCTCACCTTTCGAAGAGACCCAGTACTTC,CASSPFEETQYF
TRBV5-6,.,TRBD2,TRBJ2-3,TGTGCCAGCAGCTTGACCGCAGCGGGAGGGCCAGATACGCAGTATTTT,CASSLTAAGGPDTQYF
TRBV15,.,.,TRBJ2-7,TGTGCCACCAGCAGAGATCCCGGGGGCTCCTACGAGCAGTACTTC,CATSRDPGGSYEQYF
TRBV7-3,.,.,TRBJ2-7,TGTGCCAGCAGCTTAACCCGGGACACCCACGAGCAGTACTTC,CASSLTRDTHEQYF
TRBV7-2,many,TRBD1,TRBJ2-3,TGTGCCAGCAGCTTAGTGACAGGGGGCACAGATACGCAGTATTTT,CASSLVTGGTDTQYF
TRBV6-5,.,.,TRBJ2-7,TGTGCCAGCAGCCCCCAAGGAGGCTCCTACGAGCAGTACTTC,CASSPQGGSYEQYF
TRBV7-2,.,.,TRBJ2-2,TGTGCCAGCAGCTTTCGACACAACACCGGGGAGCTGTTTTTT,CASSFRHNTGELFF
TRBV2,.,.,TRBJ1-1,TGTGCCAGCAGTGTACGGGCAGAAAAGGCTTTCTTT,CASSVRAEKAFF
TRBV11-2,few,.,TRBJ2-1,TGTGCCAGCAGCTTAGTACGTTCCTGGCCCTACAATGAGCAGTTCTTC,CASSLVRSWPYNEQFF
TRBV7-2,many,TRBD2,TRBJ2-3,TGTGCCAGCCTCCCTAGCGGGACTAGCACAGATACGCAGTATTTT,CASLPSGTSTDTQYF
TRBV6-6,.,.,TRBJ2-7,TGTGCCAGCAGTTCCCCACTTGGGTACGAGCAGTACTTC,CASSSPLGYEQYF
TRBV6-5,.,.,TRBJ1-4,TGTGCCAGCAGTTACTCGAACCCAACTAATGAAAAACTGTTTTTT,CASSYSNPTNEKLFF
TRBV7-2,few,TRBD2,TRBJ2-1,TGTGCCAGCAGCTCTTCTAGCGGGAATGAGCAGTTCTTC,CASSSSSGNEQFF
TRBV9,few,TRBD1,TRBJ2-1,TGTGCCAGCAGCGGGGGACAGGGTTTTGATGAGCAGTTCTTC,CASSGGQGFDEQFF
TRBV7-9,.,TRBD1,TRBJ2-7,TGTGCCAGCAGCTCACCTCCCCGGGACAGGGGCTCCTACGAGCAGTACTTC,CASSSPPRDRGSYEQYF
TRBV21-1,few,.,TRBJ2-2,TGTGCCAGCAGCTCCTGGGGCCTTTCCACCGGGGAGCTGTTTTTT,CASSSWGLSTGELFF
TRBV27,.,TRBD1,TRBJ2-6,TGTGCCAGCAGTTTATCAGTCTTTGGGACAGGGAGGACCTCTGGGGCCAACGTCCTGACTTTC,CASSLSVFGTGRTSGANVLTF
TRBV7-9,few,.,TRBJ1-5,TGTGCCAGCAGCTTAGCCAGGGATAATCAGCCCCAGCATTTT,CASSLARDNQPQHF
TRBV5-1,many,TRBD2,TRBJ2-3,TGCGCCAGCAGCCAGAACCTAGCGGGAGTGCGAGATACGCAGTATTTT,CASSQNLAGVRDTQYF
TRBV11-2,few,TRBD2,TRBJ2-1,TGTGCCAGCAGCTTAGGAATTAGCGGGAGGGCCTACAATGAGCAGTTCTTC,CASSLGISGRAYNEQFF
TRBV6-1,few,.,TRBJ1-5,TGTGCCAGCAGTGACAGGGGATCTAGCAATCAGCCCCAGCATTTT,CASSDRGSSNQPQHF
TRBV9,few,TRBD1,TRBJ1-6,TGTGCCAGCGGGGACAGGGAGTACTCACCCCTCCACTTT,CASGDREYSPLHF
TRBV6-5,.,TRBD1,TRBJ2-5,TGTGCCAGCAGTACAGGGGGCGTAGGGACCCAGTACTTC,CASSTGGVGTQYF
TRBV5-4,few,.,TRBJ2-1,TGTGCCAGCAGCTCGCCGGACAATGAGCAGTTCTTC,CASSSPDNEQFF
TRBV28,.,TRBD1,TRBJ1-2,TGTGCCAGCAGTTTGGGACAGTCCTATGGCTACACCTTC,CASSLGQSYGYTF
TRBV11-2,few,.,TRBJ1-2,TGTGCCAGCAGCCCACAAGCCCAATCATATGGCTACACCTTC,CASSPQAQSYGYTF
TRBV27,many,.,TRBJ2-7,TGTGCCAGCAGTTTATCGGCGGGATTCTCCTACGAGCAGTACTTC,CASSLSAGFSYEQYF
TRBV15,few,.,TRBJ1-1,TGTGCCACCAGCAGAGATTTCCTCCGGGGTGCTTTCTTT,CATSRDFLRGAFF
TRBV15,.,.,TRBJ2-1,TGTGCCACCGCCCCGATAGGGGGAGGAAACAATGAGCAGTTCTTC,CATAPIGGGNNEQFF
TRBV7-9,.,TRBD1,TRBJ2-2,TGTGCCAGCAGCTTCCAGACAGGGCTTGGCGGGGAGCTGTTTTTT,CASSFQTGLGGELFF
TRBV2,.,TRBD1,TRBJ2-7,TGTGCCAGCTACCCCGAGGGGGCCCGCTACGAGCAGTACTTC,CASYPEGARYEQYF
TRBV21-1,many,.,TRBJ2-7,TGTGCCAGCAGCCTCGGGACTAGCTACGAGCAGTACTTC,CASSLGTSYEQYF
TRBV28,many,.,TRBJ1-1,TGTGCCAGCAGCCTAACAGGGATTGAAGCTTTCTTT,CASSLTGIEAFF
TRBV5-1,.,.,TRBJ2-7,TGCGCCAGCAGCTGGGGCGGATACGAGCAGTACTTC,CASSWGGYEQYF
TRBV5-1,few,.,TRBJ2-7,TGCGCCAGCACCGAAACGGGATTTTCCTACGAGCAGTACTTC,CASTETGFSYEQYF
TRBV9,few,.,TRBJ2-1,TGTGCCAGCAGCGTAGACCTCCACCGGGAGCAGTTCTTC,CASSVDLHREQFF
TRBV6-1,few,TRBD2,TRBJ2-3,TGTGCCAGCAGTGAAAGCAGCGGGAGTACCTACACAGATACGCAGTATTTT,CASSESSGSTYTDTQYF
TRBV6-1,.,.,TRBJ2-1,TGTGCCAGCACTCCCGGGTTGGGCTCCTACAATGAGCAGTTCTTC,CASTPGLGSYNEQFF
TRBV18,.,.,TRBJ1-3,TGTGCCAGCTCACCACCGACAGGACTCTCTGGAAACACCATATATTTT,CASSPPTGLSGNTIYF
TRBV9,few,TRBD1,TRBJ2-1,TGTGCCAGCAGCGCAGAAGGACAGGGCAATGAGCAGTTCTTC,CASSAEGQGNEQFF
TRBV9,many,.,TRBJ1-4,TGTGCCAGCAGCGTAGATTCCAGAGCAGGGGAAAAACTGTTTTTT,CASSVDSRAGEKLFF
TRBV28,many,TRBD1,TRBJ2-5,TGTGCCAGCAGTTTACGACAGGGAAAAGAGACCCAGTACTTC,CASSLRQGKETQYF
TRBV7-9,few,.,TRBJ2-7,TGTGCCAGCAGCGCGCCGGGACCACTATTTGGCTACGAGCAGTACTTC,CASSAPGPLFGYEQYF
TRBV6-5,.,.,TRBJ1-1,TGTGCCAGCAGTTACAGGAGCCTTTACCAGAACACTGAAGCTTTCTTT,CASSYRSLYQNTEAFF
TRBV4-3,.,TRBD2,TRBJ2-1,TGCGCCAGCAGCGAGGGACTAGCGTACTACAATGAGCAGTTCTTC,CASSEGLAYYNEQFF